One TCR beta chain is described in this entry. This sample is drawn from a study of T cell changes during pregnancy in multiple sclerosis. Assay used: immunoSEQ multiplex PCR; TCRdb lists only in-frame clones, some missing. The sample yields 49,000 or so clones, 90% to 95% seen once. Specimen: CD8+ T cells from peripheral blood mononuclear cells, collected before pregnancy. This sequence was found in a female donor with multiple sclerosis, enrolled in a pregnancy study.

This CDR3 is CASSISSGRDKFF. CDR3 nucleotides: TGTGCCAGTAGTATTAGTAGCGGGAGGGATAAGTTCTTC. The chain carries TRBV19 and TRBJ2-1; 11 positions match TRBD2. With 3 bases clipped from V and 14 bases from J, the junction kept 6 bases outside the gene matches. The CDR3 length is 13 residues. CDR1 is LNHDA and CDR2 is SQIVND in the germline V gene (reference sequence).